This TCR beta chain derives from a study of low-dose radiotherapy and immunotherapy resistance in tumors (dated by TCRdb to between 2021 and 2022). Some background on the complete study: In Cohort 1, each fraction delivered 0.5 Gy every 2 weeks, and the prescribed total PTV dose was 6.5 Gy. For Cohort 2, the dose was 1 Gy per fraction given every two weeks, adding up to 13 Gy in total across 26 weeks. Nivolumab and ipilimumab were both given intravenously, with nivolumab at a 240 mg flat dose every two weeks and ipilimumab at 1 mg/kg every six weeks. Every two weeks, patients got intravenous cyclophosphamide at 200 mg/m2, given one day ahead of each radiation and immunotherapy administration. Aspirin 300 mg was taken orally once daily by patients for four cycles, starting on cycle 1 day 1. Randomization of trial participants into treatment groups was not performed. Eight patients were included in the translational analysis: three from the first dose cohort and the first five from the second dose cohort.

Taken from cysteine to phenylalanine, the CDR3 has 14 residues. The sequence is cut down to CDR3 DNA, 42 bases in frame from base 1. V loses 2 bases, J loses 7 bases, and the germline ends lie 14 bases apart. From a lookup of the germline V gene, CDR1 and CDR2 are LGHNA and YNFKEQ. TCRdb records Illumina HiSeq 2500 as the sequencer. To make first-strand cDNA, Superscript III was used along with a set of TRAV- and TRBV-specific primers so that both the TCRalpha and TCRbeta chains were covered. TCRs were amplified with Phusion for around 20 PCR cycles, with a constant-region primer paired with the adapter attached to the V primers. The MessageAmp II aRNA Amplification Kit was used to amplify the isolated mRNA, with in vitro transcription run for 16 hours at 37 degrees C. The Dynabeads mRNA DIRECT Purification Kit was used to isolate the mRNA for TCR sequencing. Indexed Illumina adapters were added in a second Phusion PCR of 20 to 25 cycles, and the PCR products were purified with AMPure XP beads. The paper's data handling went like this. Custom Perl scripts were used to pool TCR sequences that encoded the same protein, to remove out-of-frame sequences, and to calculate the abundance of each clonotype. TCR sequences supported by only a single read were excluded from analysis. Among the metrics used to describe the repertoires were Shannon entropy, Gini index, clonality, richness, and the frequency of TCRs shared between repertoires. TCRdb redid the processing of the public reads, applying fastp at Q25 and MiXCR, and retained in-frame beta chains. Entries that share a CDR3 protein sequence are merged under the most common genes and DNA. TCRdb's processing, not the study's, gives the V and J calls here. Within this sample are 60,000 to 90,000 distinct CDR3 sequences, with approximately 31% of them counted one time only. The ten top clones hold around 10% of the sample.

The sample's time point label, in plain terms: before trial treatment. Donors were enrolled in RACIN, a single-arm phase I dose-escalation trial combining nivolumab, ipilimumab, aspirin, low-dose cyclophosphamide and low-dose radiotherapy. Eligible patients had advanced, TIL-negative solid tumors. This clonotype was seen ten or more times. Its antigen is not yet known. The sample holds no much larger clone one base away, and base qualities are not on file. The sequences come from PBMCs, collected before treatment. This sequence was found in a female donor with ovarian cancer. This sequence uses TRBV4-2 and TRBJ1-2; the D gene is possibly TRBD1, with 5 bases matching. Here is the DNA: TGTGCCAGCAGCCAACCCAATGGGGACGGTGGCTACACCTTC. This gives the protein CASSQPNGDGGYTF.